This is a list of T cell receptor beta chains from one sample in a study of cytomegalovirus exposure and HLA in healthy donors. The table came from immunoSEQ multiplex PCR; TCRdb's copy has only in-frame clones and leaves some out. The sample records about 190,000 clones, approximately 12% being singletons. The sample taken for sequencing was PBMCs. Receptors originate from a man in his fifties or sixties in good health and CMV-seropositive. CDR3s leave out the opening cysteine and the closing phenylalanine or tryptophan.

J: TRBJ2-7
V: TRBV4-3
CDR3: ASSQARTGGNEQY

J: TRBJ2-5
V: TRBV7-6
CDR3: ASSKDRGETQY

J: TRBJ1-2
V: TRBV25-1
CDR3: ASSRGTSYGYT

J: TRBJ1-5
V: TRBV5-1
CDR3: ASSLYGNSNQPQH

J: TRBJ2-1
V: TRBV5-8
CDR3: ASSPGQGNSYNEQF

J: TRBJ2-7
V: TRBV10-1
CDR3: ASRGTSGGYEQY

J: TRBJ1-2
V: TRBV18
CDR3: ASSPDNNYGYT

J: TRBJ1-6
V: TRBV7-9
CDR3: ASSDQTGGLSPLH

J: TRBJ1-2
V: TRBV7-9
CDR3: ASSPDRNSYGYT

J: TRBJ2-5
V: TRBV7-6
CDR3: ASSLVASGGVQETQY

J: TRBJ2-1
V: TRBV7-2
CDR3: ASSLRRSGRNNEQF

J: TRBJ1-2
V: TRBV5-1
CDR3: ASSLPSGTGPVNGYT

J: TRBJ1-1
V: TRBV2
CDR3: ASIPGWSTEAF

J: TRBJ1-6
V: TRBV15
CDR3: ATSTKTGGYSPLH

J: TRBJ1-3
V: TRBV28
CDR3: ASSLAGPENTIY

J: TRBJ1-1
V: TRBV15
CDR3: ATSRGTVNTEAF

J: TRBJ2-7
V: TRBV11-3
CDR3: ASSSQAGIIHEQY

J: TRBJ2-2
V: TRBV6-5
CDR3: ASSYRGTGELF

J: TRBJ1-4
V: TRBV19
CDR3: ASSIRHSGEKLF

J: TRBJ2-2
V: TRBV11-3
CDR3: ASSPQYPGELF

J: TRBJ2-1
V: TRBV4-3
CDR3: ASSQDRRGKQF

J: TRBJ2-5
V: TRBV5-1
CDR3: ASSSDLLRETQY

J: TRBJ1-2
V: TRBV6-5
CDR3: ASRLSRALNYGYT

J: TRBJ1-2
V: TRBV18
CDR3: ASSLSGTGFYGYT

J: TRBJ2-7
V: TRBV19
CDR3: ASTPGFGGYEQY

J: TRBJ2-3
V: TRBV29-1
CDR3: SVAGMGTDTQY

J: TRBJ2-1
V: TRBV4-3
CDR3: ASSPRGQAQPNEQF

J: TRBJ2-1
V: TRBV28
CDR3: ASSFTGESEQF

J: TRBJ2-1
V: TRBV5-4
CDR3: ASSLGQRGASYNEQF

J: TRBJ2-3
V: TRBV28
CDR3: ASSLSLGQGAGTQY

J: TRBJ1-4
V: TRBV4-1
CDR3: ASSQVPATNEKLF

J: TRBJ1-1
V: TRBV10-3
CDR3: AITGGQNTEAF

J: TRBJ1-4
V: TRBV21-1
CDR3: ASSKGGGLEKLF

J: TRBJ1-1
V: TRBV5-1
CDR3: ASSLWGRDTEAF

J: TRBJ1-2
V: TRBV7-8
CDR3: ASSPRDKKDGYT

J: TRBJ1-2
V: TRBV28
CDR3: ATQTGWDYGYT

J: TRBJ2-3
V: TRBV16
CDR3: ASSQDRVTDTQY

J: TRBJ2-1
V: TRBV2
CDR3: ASSGAGGGYNEQF

J: TRBJ1-4
V: TRBV7-9
CDR3: ASSLRGNEKLF

J: TRBJ2-7
V: TRBV11-3
CDR3: ASSSGGEDSYEQY

J: TRBJ2-2
V: TRBV7-7
CDR3: ASSSPGEPGELF

J: TRBJ2-2
V: TRBV9
CDR3: ASSPHWPGENGELF

J: TRBJ1-1
V: TRBV18
CDR3: ASSPDNRGTEAF

J: TRBJ1-1
V: TRBV28
CDR3: ASSPWGQGNTEAF

J: TRBJ1-1
V: TRBV19
CDR3: ASSRGGGKLV

J: TRBJ2-3
V: TRBV5-6
CDR3: ASSLPSTDTQY